Listed below are T cell receptor beta chains from one sample, sequenced in a study of beta chain features in type 1 diabetes. Some clones are missing from TCRdb's copy, which holds only in-frame ones; the method was immunoSEQ multiplex PCR. This table holds 350,000 to 450,000 clones, roughly 14% found once. Sequences were obtained from naive CD4+ T cells from blood. Source of these receptors: a man aged 25 to 40 in good health. The CDR3 runs from the conserved cysteine through the conserved F or W. A D gene is named only where the DNA matches it firmly. For some rows the clone size is stated as once, few or many, or as a class when expanded; others skip it.

>-|-|TRBJ2-3|TRBV4-3
TGCGCCAGCAGCCAACAGAACCGGGACCGACGGGCAGATACGCAGTATTTT
CASSQQNRDRRADTQYF
>-|TRBD1|TRBJ1-6|TRBV5-6
TGTGCCAGCAGCTTAGGGACAGGGGGATCACCCCTCCACTTT
CASSLGTGGSPLHF
>few|TRBD2|TRBJ2-1|TRBV18
TGTGCCAGCTCACGCCCGGGACTAGCGGGTGTCAATGAGCAGTTCTTC
CASSRPGLAGVNEQFF
>-|-|TRBJ1-1|TRBV15
TGTGCCACCAGCAGACTCATTTCCTTGGACAACTCTAAAGCTTTCTTT
CATSRLISLDNSKAFF
>few|-|TRBJ2-1|TRBV2
TGTGCCAGTGCGTACAATGAGCAGTTCTTC
CASAYNEQFF
>few|TRBD1|TRBJ1-4|TRBV5-1
TGCGCCAGCAGCAGGACAGGGCCAAATGAAAAACTGTTTTTT
CASSRTGPNEKLFF
>-|TRBD2|TRBJ2-1|TRBV7-8
TGTGCCAGCAGTCCAATCCGCGGGAGCATCAAAGAGCAGTTCTTC
CASSPIRGSIKEQFF
>few|-|TRBJ2-1|TRBV4-1
TGCGCCAGCAGCCAAGACCCCCAGAGGGGGACGTACAATGAGCAGTTCTTC
CASSQDPQRGTYNEQFF
>few|-|TRBJ1-2|TRBV5-6
TGTGCCAGCAGCCGCAACTACGGGATGTTCGACTATGGCTACACCTTC
CASSRNYGMFDYGYTF
>-|-|TRBJ1-2|TRBV29-1
TGCAGCGTTGAAGGGCTCCGGCGCTATGGCTACACCTTC
CSVEGLRRYGYTF
>-|TRBD1|TRBJ2-5|TRBV5-1
TGCGCCAGCAGCTTGCTTGGGACAGGAACCCTAGAGACCCAGTACTTC
CASSLLGTGTLETQYF
>-|-|TRBJ2-7|TRBV4-3
TGCGCCAGCAGCCAAGATCCGGGGTACTACGAGCAGTACTTC
CASSQDPGYYEQYF
>few|TRBD2|TRBJ2-3|TRBV25-1
TGTGCTTCGGGGGAGGGCCATAGGCAGTATTTT
CASGEGHRQYF
>-|TRBD2|TRBJ2-1|TRBV2
TGTGCCAGCAGTACTAGCGGGCATGAGCAGTTCTTC
CASSTSGHEQFF
>few|-|TRBJ1-1|TRBV6-5
TGTGCCAGCACCCGTGGGGTGAACACTGAAGCTTTCTTT
CASTRGVNTEAFF
>-|TRBD2|TRBJ2-1|TRBV7-6
TGTGCCAGCAGCTTAGCTACCGGGACTAGCGGACAAGAGCAGTTCTTC
CASSLATGTSGQEQFF
>-|-|TRBJ2-1|TRBV5-1
TGCGCCAGCAGCTCGGGAGACCCCTCCTACAATGAGCAGTTCTTC
CASSSGDPSYNEQFF
>few|-|TRBJ2-1|TRBV13
TGTGCCAGCAGCTCAACTAGTTCCAATGAGCAGTTCTTC
CASSSTSSNEQFF